A single sample gave rise to the 3 T cell receptor beta chains below, sequenced in a study of T cell clones after liver transplantation. TCRdb's table, derived via immunoSEQ multiplex PCR, lists solely in-frame clones and lacks some. Of 9,200 or so clones in the sample, approximately 78% were seen once. The sample consisted of CD8+ T cells from blood, taken at the 22-month timepoint. The source of these receptors is a human patient who received a liver transplant. Some T cells may arise from the graft donor.

The chain uses TRBV5-4 and TRBJ1-2; TRBD1 is a possible D gene (5 bases). This CDR3 is 14 amino acids long. Trimming took off 1 base at V and 3 bases at J, with 10 bases between the two ends. In germline, CDR1 is SGHNT, CDR2 YYREEE (reference sequence). The CDR3: CASSLRGTDYGYTF. CDR3 coding DNA: TGTGCCAGCAGCTTGAGAGGGACCGACTATGGCTACACCTTC.

The genes are TRBV7-8 and TRBJ2-1; TRBD1 might be the D (6 bases). Germline loops: CDR1 SGHVS, CDR2 FQNEAQ. V was clipped by 5 bases and J by 0 bases, with 14 bases between them. The CDR3 is 16 amino acids. Here the CDR3 DNA reads TGTGCCAGCAGCAAAACCAGGGGCAACTCCTACAATGAGCAGTTCTTC. The encoded protein is CASSKTRGNSYNEQFF.

This rearrangement joins TRBV20-1 to TRBJ2-7; D might be TRBD1 (6 bases). The CDR3 contains 11 residues. Trimming stripped 5 bases from V and 5 bases from J, with 10 bases between. Germline V gene lookup returns CDR1 DFQATT and CDR2 SNEGSKA (reference sequence). The CDR3: CSAPYRDEQYF. As DNA, the CDR3 is TGCAGTGCTCCATACAGGGACGAGCAGTACTTC.